One and the same sample provided the 18 T cell receptor beta chains below, sequenced in a study of blood T cell repertoires in COVID-19. This table comes from immunoSEQ multiplex PCR, and its TCRdb copy is limited to in-frame clones, with some not included. The data contain more than 85,000 clones, over 70% of them singletons. Sequencing was done on a sample of peripheral blood. The receptors here all came from a woman aged 50 to 60 with acute or convalescent COVID-19.

Only a few counts were recorded for this clone. V and J are TRBV30 and TRBJ1-5; 9 nucleotides line up with TRBD1. Germline V gene data show CDR1 as GTSNPN and CDR2 as SVGIG (reference sequence). The CDR3 has 14 amino acids. Trimming at V came to 0 bases and at J to 6 bases, leaving 3 bases not matched to a gene. The CDR3 sequence is CAWSVGTGSQPQHF. The CDR3 coding sequence is TGTGCCTGGAGTGTCGGGACAGGGAGTCAGCCCCAGCATTTT.

The chain has TRBV15 and TRBJ1-6, with D tentatively TRBD1 (5 bases). This CDR3 contains 15 residues. From germline, CDR1 is LNHNV and CDR2 YYDKDF (reference sequence). V gave up 0 bases and J gave up 8 bases, with 11 bases separating them. The CDR3 sequence: CATSRDRGTHSPLHF. The CDR3 DNA reads as TGTGCCACCAGCAGAGATAGGGGCACCCATTCACCCCTCCACTTT.

The chain is built from TRBV15 and TRBJ1-4; the D gene is possibly TRBD1 (5 bases). The germline CDR1 and CDR2 sequences are LNHNV and YYDKDF (reference sequence). Trimming removed 5 bases from V and 6 bases from J, with 16 bases in between. This CDR3 comprises 15 residues. In DNA form, the CDR3 reads TGTGCCACCAGCTTGCGGAGACAGAGAGATGAAAAACTGTTTTTT. It is translated as CATSLRRQRDEKLFF.

The V gene is TRBV30, the J gene TRBJ2-1; 7 bases match TRBD1. This CDR3 has 14 amino acids. CDR1 and CDR2 (germline): GTSNPN, SVGIG (reference sequence). J lost 2 bases, V lost 5 bases, and 6 bases had no gene match. As DNA, the CDR3 is TGTGCCTGGGAACAGGGGATGACCTACAATGAGCAGTTCTTC. It translates to CAWEQGMTYNEQFF.

Worth noting for this clone: At one end, the junction sequence differs from germline, possibly due to a read error. The J gene is TRBJ1-1, the V gene TRBV12-3 or TRBV12-4, with TRBD1 matching over 7 bases. The CDR3 runs 9 residues. The CDR3 sequence: CASRGPGGF. The DNA for the CDR3 is TGTGCCAGCAGAGGACCAGGGGGCTTT.

This sequence joins TRBV9 and TRBJ1-1, with 7 bases that match TRBD1. The CDR3 loop spans 16 amino acids. The germline gives CDR1 SGDLS, CDR2 YYNGEE. V was pared by 0 bases and J by 0 bases, with 5 bases of the junction left unmatched. CDR3 nucleotide sequence: TGTGCCAGCAGCGTAGCAGGAGGGGGCTTGAACACTGAAGCTTTCTTT. Encoded protein: CASSVAGGGLNTEAFF.

This clone was seen once. The chain carries TRBV7-8 and TRBJ1-1; D gene ambiguous. This CDR3 comprises 14 residues. V was trimmed by 5 bases and J by 5 bases, leaving 15 bases between them. The germline gives CDR1 SGHVS, CDR2 FQNEAQ. The CDR3 DNA reads TGTGCCAGCAGCGTAGTTACGACGGGGACTGAAGCTTTCTTT. Its protein is CASSVVTTGTEAFF.

V gene TRBV6-5 combines with J gene TRBJ2-5, with a weak D call TRBD1 (5 bases). The CDR3 contains 14 residues. Trimming removed 1 base at V and 4 bases at J, with 10 bases between. Germline loops: CDR1 MNHEY, CDR2 SVGAGI. The CDR3 DNA sequence: TGTGCCAGCAGTTACTTAGGGGTCTCAGAGACCCAGTACTTC. Its protein product is CASSYLGVSETQYF.

This chain connects TRBV6-5 to TRBJ1-5; perhaps TRBD1 as D (5 bases). V lost 6 bases and J 7 bases, leaving 13 bases between the germline ends. The CDR3 sequence is 13 residues long. Germline CDR1 and CDR2: MNHEY and SVGAGI. The CDR3 spells CASRKGAWQPQHF. CDR3 nucleotides: TGTGCCAGCAGAAAAGGGGCCTGGCAGCCCCAGCATTTT.

This clone was seen a single time. The chain is built from TRBV27 and TRBJ1-2; D possibly corresponds to TRBD1 (5 bases). Germline V CDR1 and CDR2: MNHEY, SMNVEV (reference sequence). V lost 8 bases, J lost 8 bases, and 18 bases lay in between. There are 13 residues in the CDR3. The CDR3 spells CASGRGGMRGYTF. In DNA form, the CDR3 reads TGTGCCAGCGGGCGGGGGGGGATGAGAGGCTACACCTTC.

V gene TRBV9 combines with J gene TRBJ1-4; D is undetermined. Germline CDR1 reads SGDLS; CDR2 reads YYNGEE. V dropped 0 bases and J dropped 4 bases, with 13 bases sitting between them. The CDR3 is 16 amino acids. CDR3: CASSVGDTVINEKLFF. The CDR3, as DNA: TGTGCCAGCAGCGTAGGAGATACAGTGATTAATGAAAAACTGTTTTTT.

V gene TRBV18 combines with J gene TRBJ2-3; D unresolved. The germline CDR1 and CDR2 sequences are KGHSH and LQKENI. This CDR3 comprises 14 residues. With 2 bases removed from V and 4 bases from J, the gap between germline ends came to 10 bases. Here the CDR3 DNA reads TGTGCCAGCTCACCAACCGACAAGTCAGATACGCAGTATTTT. This gives the protein CASSPTDKSDTQYF.

CDR3 DNA: TGTGCCAGCTACGACAGAACCCGCACAGATACGCAGTATTTT. The encoded protein is CASYDRTRTDTQYF. This chain joins TRBV6-6 and TRBJ2-3; D is perhaps TRBD1 (5 bases). The CDR3 runs 14 residues. Trimming removed 8 bases at V and 1 base at J, with 13 bases between. Germline assignment: CDR1 MNHNY and CDR2 SVGAGI (reference sequence).

This chain uses TRBV19 with TRBJ1-5, with D maybe TRBD1 (6 bases). CDR1 and CDR2 from the germline V gene are LNHDA and SQIVND (reference sequence). The CDR3 covers 16 residues. The V end lost 6 bases, the J end lost 1 base, and 16 bases lay between the germline ends. CDR3 coding DNA: TGTGCCAGTAGGTCGCTGGACAGATCGAGCAATCAGCCCCAGCATTTT. This translates into CASRSLDRSSNQPQHF.

This clone was recorded once. The chain links TRBV5-1 to TRBJ2-1; TRBD2 agrees at 14 bases. J lost 5 bases, V lost 0 bases, and 4 bases had no gene match. The CDR3 is 17 amino acids. Looked up from germline, CDR1 is SGHRS and CDR2 is YFSETQ. In nucleotides, the CDR3 is TGCGCCAGCAGCTTGGGCGGGACTAGCGGGGGTCACAATGAGCAGTTCTTC. The encoded protein is CASSLGGTSGGHNEQFF.

The rearrangement uses TRBV30 and TRBJ2-3; D might be TRBD1 (6 bases). The germline V gene has CDR1 GTSNPN and CDR2 SVGIG (reference sequence). The CDR3 spans 15 residues. V was cut by 2 bases and J by 0 bases, with 12 bases left in between. Here the CDR3 reads CAWSSQGGSTDTQYF. The CDR3 nucleotides read TGTGCCTGGAGTTCACAGGGTGGGAGCACAGATACGCAGTATTTT.

CDR3 protein: CASSSSGVGELFF. The CDR3 bases are TGTGCCAGCAGTTCATCAGGGGTCGGGGAGCTGTTTTTT. The chain is built from TRBV12-3 or TRBV12-4 and TRBJ2-2; TRBD1 is a possible D gene (6 bases). The CDR3 covers 13 residues. Trimming cost V 4 bases and J 7 bases, with 10 bases left between them.

The chain joins TRBV2 to TRBJ1-6; tentatively, D is TRBD1 (5 bases). The V gene lost 6 bases and the J gene lost 7 bases, with 10 bases spanning the gap. The length of the CDR3 is 13 residues. Germline CDR1 SNHLY, CDR2 FYNNEI. The CDR3 DNA is TGTGCCAGCAGGGAGGGGTCCAATTCACCCCTCCACTTT. It encodes CASREGSNSPLHF.